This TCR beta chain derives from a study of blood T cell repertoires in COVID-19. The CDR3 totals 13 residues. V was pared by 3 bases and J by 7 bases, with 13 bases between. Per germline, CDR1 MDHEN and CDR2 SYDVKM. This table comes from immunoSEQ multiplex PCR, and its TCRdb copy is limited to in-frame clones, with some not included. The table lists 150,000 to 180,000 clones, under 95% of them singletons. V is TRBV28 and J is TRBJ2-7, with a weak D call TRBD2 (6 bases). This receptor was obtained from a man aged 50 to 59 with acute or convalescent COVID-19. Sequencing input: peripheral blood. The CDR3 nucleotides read TGTGCCAGCAGTTTGCCCCGGAGGGTAGAGCAGTACTTC. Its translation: CASSLPRRVEQYF.